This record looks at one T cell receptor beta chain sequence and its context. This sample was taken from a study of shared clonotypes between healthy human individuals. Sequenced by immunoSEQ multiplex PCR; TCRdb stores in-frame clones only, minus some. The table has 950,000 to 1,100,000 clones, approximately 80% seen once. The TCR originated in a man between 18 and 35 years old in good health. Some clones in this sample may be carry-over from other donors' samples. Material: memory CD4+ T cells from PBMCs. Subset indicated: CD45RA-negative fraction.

The CDR3 DNA reads TGCGCCAGCAGCCAAGAATCAGTATCTGTCCCGCAGTACTTC. Translating gives CASSQESVSVPQYF. J is TRBJ2-7 and V is TRBV4-1; no firm D call. CDR1 is MGHRA and CDR2 is YSYEKL in the germline V gene. V shed 0 bases and J shed 9 bases, with 15 bases lying between them. This CDR3 comprises 14 residues.